Below, 10 T cell receptor beta chains from the same sample are listed, as sequenced in a study of T cell responses to AZD1222 COVID-19 vaccine. TCRdb's copy holds only in-frame clones and misses some; the assay was immunoSEQ multiplex PCR. Seen here are about 56,000 clones, over 75% observed once, and the top ten hold roughly 16%. Source: peripheral blood, taken on day 0 of AZD1222 vaccination. All receptors come from an adult in good health.

V gene TRBV19 combines with J gene TRBJ2-5; 8 nucleotides agree with TRBD1. Looked up from germline, CDR1 is LNHDA and CDR2 is SQIVND (reference sequence). This CDR3 has 15 residues. V lost 4 bases and J lost 3; bases outside the gene matches: 7. The CDR3 sequence: CASSNRTGSEETQYF. CDR3 nucleotide sequence: TGTGCCAGTAGTAATAGGACAGGGTCGGAAGAGACCCAGTACTTC.

The CDR3 spells CASSPPTGRVRAEAFF. As DNA, the CDR3 is TGTGCCAGCAGTCCGCCGACAGGGCGGGTGAGGGCTGAAGCTTTCTTT. This sequence joins TRBV27 and TRBJ1-1, with TRBD1 identical over 7 bases. This CDR3 is 16 amino acids long. Germline V CDR1 and CDR2: MNHEY, SMNVEV (reference sequence). The ends lost 5 bases at V and 6 bases at J; junction bases unmatched: 15.

The J gene is TRBJ2-1, the V gene TRBV6-2 or TRBV6-3, with TRBD1 matching over 7 bases. CDR1 is MNHEY and CDR2 is SVGEGT in the germline V gene. The CDR3 extends over 15 amino acids. J lost 0 bases, V lost 10 bases, and 9 bases had no gene match. The CDR3 reads CATRPTGSSYNEQFF. CDR3 DNA: TGTGCCACCCGCCCGACAGGGAGCTCCTACAATGAGCAGTTCTTC.

This sequence joins TRBV20-1 and TRBJ1-1; D unresolved. Trimming pared 5 bases from V and 1 base from J, leaving 5 bases between. The CDR3 loop spans 11 amino acids. Per the germline V gene, CDR1 is DFQATT and CDR2 is SNEGSKA (reference sequence). This CDR3 reads CSAAGNTEAFF. The CDR3 DNA follows: TGCAGTGCTGCCGGGAACACTGAAGCTTTCTTT.

The CDR3 DNA reads TGTGCCAGCAGCTTATCAGGGGAAAACATTCAGTACTTC. Translated, it gives CASSLSGENIQYF. The rearrangement joins TRBV5-6 to TRBJ2-4, with D possibly matching TRBD1 (6 bases). Trimming cost V 2 bases and J 5 bases, with 8 bases left between them. The CDR3 spans 13 residues. CDR1 is SGHDT, CDR2 YYEEEE, per germline. Full variable domain (rest looked up from reference TRBV5-6 and TRBJ2-4): DAGVTQSPTHLIKTRGQQVTLRCSPKSGHDTVSWYQQALGQGPQFIFQYYEEEERQRGNFPDRFSGHQFPNYSSELNVNALLLGDSALYLCASSLSGENIQYFGAGTRLSVL.

This chain links TRBV5-1 with TRBJ1-1; D gene ambiguous. V was trimmed by 4 bases and J by 2 bases, leaving 9 bases between them. Germline CDR1 reads SGHRS; CDR2 reads YFSETQ. The CDR3 covers 13 residues. The DNA of the CDR3 is TGCGCCAGCAGCGACGGACTAAACACTGAAGCTTTCTTT. This encodes CASSDGLNTEAFF.

The CDR3 coding sequence is TGTGCCAGCAGCCCGCCGAGCGGGGGGATCACAGATACGCAGTATTTT. It translates to CASSPPSGGITDTQYF. The chain couples TRBV3-1 (or the pseudogene TRBV3-2) to TRBJ2-3; 9 bases match TRBD2. The CDR3 has 16 residues. V shed 4 bases and J 2 bases; nucleotides not matched to a gene: 7. Germline V gives CDR1 LGHDT, CDR2 YNNKEL (reference sequence).

The chain uses TRBV28 and TRBJ2-3; TRBD2 aligns across 10 bases. Germline V CDR1 and CDR2: MDHEN, SYDVKM. J was trimmed by 5 bases and V by 7 bases; bases with no gene match: 15. This CDR3 has 17 amino acids. CDR3 coding DNA: TGTGCCAGCACTCCCCAGCGGGGGGGAATCGGAGGAGATACGCAGTATTTT. Protein: CASTPQRGGIGGDTQYF.

This rearrangement joins TRBV5-1 to TRBJ1-2, with a tentative D call TRBD1 (5 bases). The ends were cut back, 4 bases at V and 2 bases at J, with 12 bases in the middle. CDR3 size: 14 residues. Germline V gives CDR1 SGHRS, CDR2 YFSETQ. CDR3 protein: CASSPGGDNYGYTF. CDR3 nucleotides: TGCGCCAGCAGCCCAGGAGGGGACAACTATGGCTACACCTTC.

The chain combines TRBV3-1 (or the pseudogene TRBV3-2) with TRBJ2-3; TRBD1 aligns across 11 bases. After removal of 5 bases from V and 5 bases from J, the junction contained 9 bases not matched to a gene. This CDR3 is built from 16 residues. Germline CDR1 is LGHDT and CDR2 is YNNKEL (reference sequence). In nucleotides, the CDR3 is TGTGCCAGCAGCTCCCCCAGGACAGGGGGCGGAGATACGCAGTATTTT. The encoded protein is CASSSPRTGGGDTQYF.